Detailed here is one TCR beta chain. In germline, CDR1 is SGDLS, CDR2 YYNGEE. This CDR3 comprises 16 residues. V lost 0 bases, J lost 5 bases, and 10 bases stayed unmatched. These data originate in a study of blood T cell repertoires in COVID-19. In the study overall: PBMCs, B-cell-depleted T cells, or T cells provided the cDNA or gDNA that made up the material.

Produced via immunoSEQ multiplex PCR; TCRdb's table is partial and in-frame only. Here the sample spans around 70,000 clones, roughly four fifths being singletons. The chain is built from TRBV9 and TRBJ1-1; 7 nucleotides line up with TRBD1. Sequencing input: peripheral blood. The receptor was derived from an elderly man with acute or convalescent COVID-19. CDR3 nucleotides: TGTGCCAGCAGCGTAGGGGCAGACAGGGCGAGGACTGAAGCTTTCTTT. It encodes CASSVGADRARTEAFF. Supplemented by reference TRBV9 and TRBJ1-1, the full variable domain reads DSGVTQTPKHLITATGQRVTLRCSPRSGDLSVYWYQQSLDQGLQFLIQYYNGEERAKGNILERFSAQQFPDLHSELNLSSLELGDSALYFCASSVGADRARTEAFFGQGTRLTVV.